This T cell receptor (beta chain) was captured by sequencing in a study of T-cell reconstitution after alpha-beta-depleted transplantation in children. A library of TCRbeta sequences, prepared with unique molecular identifiers, was generated. TCRdb used MiXCR to reprocess the PCR reads, holding one entry per CDR3 protein. The sample gives 250,000 to 400,000 distinct CDR3 sequences, roughly 25% of which show up once; roughly 9.8% is in the top ten. Germline assignment: CDR1 MNHEY and CDR2 SVGAGI. This CDR3 contains 18 residues. V gave up 2 bases and J gave up 4 bases, with 23 bases separating them. This TCR was sampled from a male patient under 18 who had a stem cell transplant for acute lymphoblastic leukemia, so the T cells may come from the graft donor. The sequenced sample was PBMCs, mostly from graft donor cells, obtained 180 days after TCRalphabeta/CD19-depleted stem cell transplant. The chain links TRBV6-5 to TRBJ1-1, with D perhaps TRBD1 (6 bases). In DNA form, the CDR3 reads TGTGCCAGCAGTTACAAAGTAGTAACAGGGTTGTCGGGCACTGAAGCTTTCTTT. It specifies CASSYKVVTGLSGTEAFF.